Listed below are T cell receptor beta chains from one sample, sequenced in a study of cytomegalovirus exposure and HLA in healthy donors. Assay used: immunoSEQ multiplex PCR; TCRdb lists only in-frame clones, some missing. Here the sample spans 95,000 to 150,000 clones, 65% to 90% being singletons. The sequencing sample was made of PBMCs. The receptors derive from a man aged 25 to 45 in good health and CMV-seronegative. CDR3s include the opening cysteine and the closing phenylalanine or tryptophan. The order of the fields is CDR3 protein, CDR3 DNA, clone size, J gene, V gene, D gene. A D gene is named only where the DNA matches it firmly. Where a row states a size, it is once, few, many or the class of an expanded clone; other rows omit it.

CDR3: CASSQVPGENGYTF
DNA: TGTGCCAGCAGCCAAGTTCCAGGGGAGAATGGCTACACCTTC
size: once
J: TRBJ1-2
V: TRBV14
D: NA

CDR3: CASSQDHSSNQPQHF
DNA: TGCGCCAGCAGCCAAGATCACAGTAGCAATCAGCCCCAGCATTTT
size: NA
J: TRBJ1-5
V: TRBV4-1
D: NA

CDR3: CAGSLGGTENSPLHF
DNA: TGCGCCGGCAGCTTGGGGGGGACAGAAAATTCACCCCTCCACTTT
size: NA
J: TRBJ1-6
V: TRBV5-1
D: TRBD1

CDR3: CASKSSYNSPLHF
DNA: TGTGCCAGCAAGAGCTCCTATAATTCACCCCTCCACTTT
size: NA
J: TRBJ1-6
V: TRBV25-1
D: NA

CDR3: CAAVSGQYNSPLHF
DNA: TGTGCCGCTGTTTCGGGACAATATAATTCACCCCTCCACTTT
size: NA
J: TRBJ1-6
V: TRBV28
D: NA

CDR3: CANSDRGQDTQYF
DNA: TGTGCCAATTCGGACAGGGGGCAAGATACGCAGTATTTT
size: NA
J: TRBJ2-3
V: TRBV28
D: TRBD1

CDR3: CASSYDRSGANVLTF
DNA: TGTGCCAGCAGCTATGACAGGTCGGGGGCCAACGTCCTGACTTTC
size: NA
J: TRBJ2-6
V: TRBV5-4
D: NA

CDR3: CASSTWADAYGYTF
DNA: TGTGCCAGCAGCACGTGGGCCGACGCCTATGGCTACACCTTC
size: NA
J: TRBJ1-2
V: TRBV14
D: NA

CDR3: CASSSERGGQDTQYF
DNA: TGTGCCAGCAGCTCTGAGCGGGGGGGCCAAGATACGCAGTATTTT
size: NA
J: TRBJ2-3
V: TRBV5-4
D: TRBD2

CDR3: CASSQDRSGGDSYEQYF
DNA: TGCGCCAGCAGCCAAGATCGGAGCGGGGGGGACTCCTACGAGCAGTACTTC
size: NA
J: TRBJ2-7
V: TRBV4-3
D: TRBD2

CDR3: CASSLGDRQGGEQFF
DNA: TGTGCCAGCAGTTTAGGGGACAGGCAAGGCGGTGAGCAGTTCTTC
size: once
J: TRBJ2-1
V: TRBV28
D: TRBD1

CDR3: CASSQQVAGIPSYEQYF
DNA: TGTGCCAGCAGCCAGCAGGTAGCGGGGATACCCTCCTACGAGCAGTACTTC
size: NA
J: TRBJ2-7
V: TRBV7-2
D: TRBD2

CDR3: CASSEVPRGRGGELFF
DNA: TGTGCCAGCAGTGAAGTCCCCAGGGGGCGGGGCGGGGAGCTGTTTTTT
size: NA
J: TRBJ2-2
V: TRBV6-1
D: TRBD1

CDR3: CASSEYIGKAGVEETQYF
DNA: TGTGCCAGCAGTGAATATATAGGAAAGGCAGGGGTTGAAGAGACCCAGTACTTC
size: NA
J: TRBJ2-5
V: TRBV25-1
D: NA

CDR3: CASSLAWTSGGYEQYF
DNA: TGTGCCAGCAGCTTAGCCTGGACTAGCGGGGGCTACGAGCAGTACTTC
size: NA
J: TRBJ2-7
V: TRBV7-8
D: TRBD2

CDR3: CASRRTENTEAFF
DNA: TGTGCCAGTAGGCGAACAGAGAACACTGAAGCTTTCTTT
size: NA
J: TRBJ1-1
V: TRBV19
D: NA

CDR3: CASSPASSGQNTEAFF
DNA: TGCGCCAGCAGCCCAGCATCTTCAGGGCAGAACACTGAAGCTTTCTTT
size: NA
J: TRBJ1-1
V: TRBV5-1
D: NA

CDR3: CASSVTSGGRRTGELFF
DNA: TGTGCCAGTAGTGTGACTAGCGGGGGGCGCCGCACCGGGGAGCTGTTTTTT
size: once
J: TRBJ2-2
V: TRBV19
D: TRBD2

CDR3: CASSFRAGGVEGYTF
DNA: TGTGCCAGCAGTTTCAGGGCAGGGGGCGTCGAAGGCTACACCTTC
size: NA
J: TRBJ1-2
V: TRBV28
D: TRBD1

CDR3: CASSWEGPNQPQHF
DNA: TGTGCCAGCAGCTGGGAGGGCCCCAATCAGCCCCAGCATTTT
size: few
J: TRBJ1-5
V: TRBV7-9
D: NA

CDR3: CASSLLLQANEKLFF
DNA: TGTGCCAGCAGCTTGTTATTACAGGCAAATGAAAAACTGTTTTTT
size: NA
J: TRBJ1-4
V: TRBV5-6
D: NA

CDR3: CAWSVLTGGSSNQPQHF
DNA: TGTGCCTGGAGTGTTCTGACAGGGGGTTCCAGCAATCAGCCCCAGCATTTT
size: NA
J: TRBJ1-5
V: TRBV30
D: TRBD1

CDR3: CASYAQASGGENEQFF
DNA: TGCGCCAGCTACGCCCAAGCTAGCGGGGGGGAAAATGAGCAGTTCTTC
size: once
J: TRBJ2-1
V: TRBV5-1
D: TRBD2

CDR3: CASSSFGGRGQETQYF
DNA: TGTGCCAGCAGCTCTTTCGGAGGGAGGGGGCAAGAGACCCAGTACTTC
size: NA
J: TRBJ2-5
V: TRBV11-2
D: NA

CDR3: CASSSSVQGRRYNEQFF
DNA: TGTGCCAGCAGCTCCAGTGTCCAGGGGCGAAGATACAATGAGCAGTTCTTC
size: NA
J: TRBJ2-1
V: TRBV5-6
D: NA

CDR3: CASSISGAYGYTF
DNA: TGTGCCAGTAGTATCTCAGGGGCCTATGGCTACACCTTC
size: NA
J: TRBJ1-2
V: TRBV19
D: NA

CDR3: CASSWGRTNTDTQYF
DNA: TGTGCCAGCAGTTGGGGTCGGACAAACACAGATACGCAGTATTTT
size: few
J: TRBJ2-3
V: TRBV27
D: NA

CDR3: CASSPGSGNTIYF
DNA: TGCGCCAGCAGCCCGGGCTCTGGAAACACCATATATTTT
size: NA
J: TRBJ1-3
V: TRBV5-1
D: NA

CDR3: CASNDRGLGYTF
DNA: TGTGCCAGTAACGACAGGGGGCTCGGCTACACCTTC
size: NA
J: TRBJ1-2
V: TRBV19
D: TRBD1

CDR3: CASSWGDGAEAFF
DNA: TGCGCCAGCAGCTGGGGGGACGGGGCTGAAGCTTTCTTT
size: NA
J: TRBJ1-1
V: TRBV5-1
D: NA

CDR3: CAIGPGEGTDTQYF
DNA: TGTGCCATAGGTCCGGGGGAGGGCACAGATACGCAGTATTTT
size: NA
J: TRBJ2-3
V: TRBV10-3
D: NA

CDR3: CASSYSEGAGTGELFF
DNA: TGTGCCAGCAGTTACTCAGAGGGGGCGGGCACCGGGGAGCTGTTTTTT
size: NA
J: TRBJ2-2
V: TRBV6-5
D: TRBD1

CDR3: CASRDGTTYNSPLHF
DNA: TGTGCCAGCAGGGACGGGACAACCTATAATTCACCCCTCCACTTT
size: NA
J: TRBJ1-6
V: TRBV2
D: NA

CDR3: CASSESPDRAEAFF
DNA: TGTGCCAGCAGCGAGTCCCCCGACAGGGCTGAAGCTTTCTTT
size: NA
J: TRBJ1-1
V: TRBV7-9
D: TRBD1

CDR3: CSGQEDYGYTF
DNA: TGCAGCGGTCAGGAGGACTATGGCTACACCTTC
size: NA
J: TRBJ1-2
V: TRBV29-1
D: NA

CDR3: CASSFRDSSYNEQFF
DNA: TGTGCCAGCAGCTTCCGGGACAGCTCCTACAATGAGCAGTTCTTC
size: once
J: TRBJ2-1
V: TRBV7-9
D: TRBD1

CDR3: CASSLGQAATNEKLFF
DNA: TGTGCCAGCTCCTTGGGACAGGCCGCAACTAATGAAAAACTGTTTTTT
size: NA
J: TRBJ1-4
V: TRBV18
D: TRBD1

CDR3: CATSRRDILNYGYTF
DNA: TGTGCCACCAGCAGAAGGGACATCCTAAACTATGGCTACACCTTC
size: NA
J: TRBJ1-2
V: TRBV15
D: NA

CDR3: CASSFFRSGNTGELFF
DNA: TGTGCCAGCAGCTTCTTTCGAAGCGGTAACACCGGGGAGCTGTTTTTT
size: NA
J: TRBJ2-2
V: TRBV5-4
D: NA

CDR3: CASSLGQSSYNEQFF
DNA: TGCGCCAGCAGCTTGGGACAGAGCTCCTACAATGAGCAGTTCTTC
size: few
J: TRBJ2-1
V: TRBV5-1
D: NA

CDR3: CASSFGTPRDGYTF
DNA: TGTGCCAGCAGCTTCGGGACTCCACGAGATGGCTACACCTTC
size: once
J: TRBJ1-2
V: TRBV7-9
D: NA

CDR3: CASGVSTGGWGTDTQYF
DNA: TGTGCTAGTGGTGTATCAACAGGGGGATGGGGCACAGATACGCAGTATTTT
size: NA
J: TRBJ2-3
V: TRBV12-5
D: TRBD1

CDR3: CASSIPGESQPQHF
DNA: TGTGCCAGTAGTATCCCAGGGGAGAGTCAGCCCCAGCATTTT
size: NA
J: TRBJ1-5
V: TRBV19
D: NA

CDR3: CASSRAGGARGYTF
DNA: TGTGCCAGCTCACGGGCAGGGGGCGCCCGGGGCTACACCTTC
size: NA
J: TRBJ1-2
V: TRBV18
D: TRBD1

CDR3: CSARDLAEAFF
DNA: TGCAGTGCTAGAGATCTCGCTGAAGCTTTCTTT
size: NA
J: TRBJ1-1
V: TRBV20-1
D: NA

CDR3: CARQESYTDTQYF
DNA: TGTGCCAGACAGGAGTCTTACACAGATACGCAGTATTTT
size: NA
J: TRBJ2-3
V: TRBV2
D: NA

CDR3: CASSPNTGYNEKLFF
DNA: TGTGCCAGCAGCCCCAACACAGGGTATAATGAAAAACTGTTTTTT
size: NA
J: TRBJ1-4
V: TRBV11-2
D: NA

CDR3: CASSQRGANYEQYF
DNA: TGTGCCAGCAGCCAGCGGGGGGCTAACTACGAGCAGTACTTC
size: NA
J: TRBJ2-7
V: TRBV6-1
D: TRBD2

CDR3: CAWSTSGADTGELFF
DNA: TGTGCCTGGAGTACTAGCGGGGCCGACACCGGGGAGCTGTTTTTT
size: few
J: TRBJ2-2
V: TRBV30
D: TRBD2

CDR3: CASSKGTGVNMNTEAFF
DNA: TGTGCCAGCAGCAAAGGGACAGGGGTAAATATGAACACTGAAGCTTTCTTT
size: NA
J: TRBJ1-1
V: TRBV4-2
D: TRBD1

CDR3: CASSLGRRTGASSYEQYF
DNA: TGTGCCAGCAGCTTAGGCCGCCGAACAGGGGCGAGCTCCTACGAGCAGTACTTC
size: NA
J: TRBJ2-7
V: TRBV11-2
D: TRBD1